This T cell receptor (beta chain) comes out of a study of blood T cell repertoires in COVID-19. V shed 6 bases, J shed 6 bases, and the junction held 6 bases outside the gene matches. Germline CDR1 MNHEY, CDR2 SVGEGT. This CDR3 is built from 15 residues. Clinical histories supplied by participants themselves formed the basis of cohort assignment. Symptom resolution, clearance, or two negative PCRs marked the recovered donors of Cohort 3. Method: immunoSEQ multiplex PCR; TCRdb's copy keeps in-frame clones and lacks some. The data contain over 200,000 clones, 84% of them seen just once; the ten biggest clones take up 6.8%.

This chain uses TRBV6-2 or TRBV6-3 with TRBJ2-7; 15 bases are a match to TRBD2. This clonotype was sampled from a woman aged 40 to 55 who had recovered from COVID-19. Sequenced: PBMCs or T cells enriched from blood (not recorded which). The CDR3 sequence: CASSITGLAGGEQYV. CDR3 sequence (DNA): TGTGCCAGCAGCATCACGGGACTAGCGGGAGGCGAGCAGTACGTC.